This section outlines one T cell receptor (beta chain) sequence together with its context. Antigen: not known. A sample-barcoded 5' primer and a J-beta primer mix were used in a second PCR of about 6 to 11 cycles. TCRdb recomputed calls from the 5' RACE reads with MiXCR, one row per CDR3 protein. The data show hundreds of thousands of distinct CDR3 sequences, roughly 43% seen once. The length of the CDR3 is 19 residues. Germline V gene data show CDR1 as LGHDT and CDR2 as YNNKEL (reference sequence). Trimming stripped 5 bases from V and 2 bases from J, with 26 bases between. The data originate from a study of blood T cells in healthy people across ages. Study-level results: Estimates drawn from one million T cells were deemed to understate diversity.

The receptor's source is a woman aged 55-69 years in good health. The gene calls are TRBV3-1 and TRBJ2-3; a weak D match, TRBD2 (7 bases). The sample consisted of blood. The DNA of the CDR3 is TGTGCCAGCAGCTCCCTACTCTTAACGGGGGCGGGGGCCACAGATACGCAGTATTTT. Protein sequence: CASSSLLLTGAGATDTQYF.